Shown below are 32 T cell receptor beta chains from a single sample sequenced in a study of blood T cells in healthy people across ages (dated by TCRdb to the mid-2010s). The library was produced with 5' RACE. The reads were generated on an Illumina HiSeq 2500. The second PCR ran for roughly 6 to 11 cycles and used a J-beta primer mix along with a sample-barcoded 5' primer. Through fastp at Q25 and MiXCR, TCRdb rebuilt clones from the public reads, retaining in-frame beta chains. Rows with one shared CDR3 protein collapse into an entry with the most common genes and DNA. The sample profile shows about 800,000 distinct CDR3 sequences; 20% to 25% of them were found once. Jointly, the top ten make up 3% to 4% of the sample. This same sample was also part of a study on T cells of mothers and their children.

The source material was blood. Receptors originate from a boy under 18 in good health.

This clonotype was counted between two and nine times. The V gene is TRBV20-1, the J gene TRBJ2-5, with D tentatively TRBD1 (6 bases). The J call may be in error: the DNA end matches TRBJ2-7 better. This CDR3 region has 15 residues. Germline lookup yields CDR1 DFQATT and CDR2 SNEGSKA (reference sequence). The CDR3 spells CSARESPGAGNEQYF. The CDR3 DNA sequence: TGCAGTGCTAGAGAATCCCCAGGGGCAGGTAACGAGCAGTACTTC.

Only a few counts were recorded for this clonotype. The rearrangement joins TRBV6-5 to TRBJ2-7, with TRBD2 identical over 10 bases. The last part of the DNA fits TRBJ2-1 better; the J call may be wrong. The germline V gene encodes CDR1 MNHEY and CDR2 SVGAGI. The CDR3 is 14 amino acids. The CDR3 protein is CASRPGLAFHEQFF. The CDR3 DNA reads as TGTGCCAGCAGACCGGGACTAGCGTTTCATGAGCAGTTCTTC.

This clonotype was seen a few times. This rearrangement joins TRBV5-1 to TRBJ2-5; D might be TRBD2 (6 bases). The germline V and J ends were trimmed by 0 bases and 5 bases, with 17 bases remaining between them. This CDR3 has 16 amino acids. Per the germline V gene, CDR1 is SGHRS and CDR2 is YFSETQ. CDR3 DNA sequence: TGCGCCAGCAGCTTGGAGGAATCAGGGAGGAGGGAGACCCAGTACTTC. This gives the protein CASSLEESGRRETQYF.

The V and J genes are TRBV6-2 or TRBV6-3 and TRBJ2-7; weak D call: TRBD2 (6 bases). The CDR3 is made up of 15 amino acids. V was shortened by 0 bases and J by 6 bases, with 15 bases between the two germline ends. Germline lookup yields CDR1 MNHEY and CDR2 SVGEGT. CDR3 nucleotide sequence: TGTGCCAGCAGTTACTCCGGGGGAACCGGCCTCGAGCAGTACTTC. This encodes CASSYSGGTGLEQYF.

The V gene is TRBV5-1, the J gene TRBJ2-1; D is undetermined. This CDR3 comprises 14 residues. Germline loops: CDR1 SGHRS, CDR2 YFSETQ. The ends were cut back, 5 bases at V and 2 bases at J, with 11 bases in the middle. The CDR3 sequence: CASRGGWAYNEQFF. The CDR3 DNA sequence: TGCGCCAGCAGGGGTGGGTGGGCCTACAATGAGCAGTTCTTC.

Concerning this clonotype itself: A much larger clone differs from this one at a single base, so this may be a read error. The chain links TRBV2 to TRBJ2-5; TRBD2 is a possible D gene (5 bases). TRBJ2-1 matches the DNA end more closely, so the J call is doubtful. This CDR3 comprises 11 residues. The V gene's germline CDR1 is SNHLY and CDR2 FYNNEI. Here the CDR3 DNA reads TGTGTCAGCAGTGAAGCGGATGAGCAGTTCTTC. Its translation is CVSSEADEQFF.

This clonotype was seen a handful of times. The rearrangement uses TRBV7-3 and TRBJ2-2, with a possible D match to TRBD2 (6 bases). This CDR3 contains 14 residues. Per the germline V gene, CDR1 is SGHTA and CDR2 is FQGTGA. V dropped 5 bases and J dropped 6 bases, with 13 bases sitting between them. CDR3 in DNA: TGTGCCAGCAGCCCACGACGGGACTCCGGGGAGCTGTTTTTT. Its protein is CASSPRRDSGELFF.

This clonotype was seen more than once but under ten times. The rearrangement joins TRBV9 to TRBJ2-3; D gene ambiguous. The CDR3 has 12 amino acids. V lost 3 bases and J lost 4, with 6 bases in between. Germline lookup yields CDR1 SGDLS and CDR2 YYNGEE. The CDR3 bases are TGTGCCAGCAGCGCTGATCCAGATACGCAGTATTTT. Encoded protein: CASSADPDTQYF. Combining the CDR3 with reference TRBV9 and TRBJ2-3 gives the whole variable domain DSGVTQTPKHLITATGQRVTLRCSPRSGDLSVYWYQQSLDQGLQFLIQYYNGEERAKGNILERFSAQQFPDLHSELNLSSLELGDSALYFCASSADPDTQYFGPGTRLTVL.

This clonotype was seen a few times. The chain is built from TRBV28 and TRBJ2-7; tentatively, D is TRBD1 (5 bases). CDR3 length equals 15 residues. Trimming cost V 7 bases and J 3 bases, with 19 bases left between them. Germline CDR1 MDHEN, CDR2 SYDVKM. The CDR3 DNA sequence: TGTGCCAGCACCGACAAGGGGCCGGTTCACTACGAGCAGTACTTC. Its protein product is CASTDKGPVHYEQYF.

This clonotype was recorded a few times. The rearrangement links TRBV11-2 to TRBJ2-1; 7 bases align to TRBD2. CDR1 SGHAT and CDR2 FQNNGV come from the germline V gene. With 0 bases clipped from V and 14 bases from J, the junction kept 7 bases outside the gene matches. This CDR3 has 13 residues. The CDR3 loop is CASSLDRGDVEFF. In DNA, the CDR3 is TGTGCCAGCAGCTTAGATCGGGGGGACGTCGAGTTCTTC.

The V call is TRBV6-5, the J call TRBJ1-3, with a possible D match to TRBD1 (5 bases). The germline CDR1 and CDR2 sequences are MNHEY and SVGAGI. The V end lost 11 bases, the J end lost 4 bases, and 18 bases lay between the germline ends. The CDR3 has 14 amino acids. The CDR3 loop is CAGMRMGRGNTIYF. The DNA of the CDR3 is TGTGCCGGCATGAGGATGGGGCGCGGAAACACCATATATTTT.

This chain connects TRBV29-1 to TRBJ2-5; 7 positions match TRBD2. The J call may be mistaken, given a closer DNA end match to TRBJ2-1. CDR1 and CDR2 from the germline V gene are SQVTM and ANQGSEA. CDR3 size: 15 residues. CDR3 amino acids: CSVEVGGRNVDVQFF. The CDR3 bases are TGCAGCGTTGAAGTCGGGGGGAGGAATGTCGATGTGCAGTTCTTC.

This rearrangement joins TRBV4-1 to TRBJ1-1; D perhaps matches TRBD1 (6 bases). The germline gives CDR1 MGHRA, CDR2 YSYEKL. V lost 4 bases and J 2 bases, leaving 11 bases between the germline ends. This CDR3 region has 14 residues. DNA for the CDR3: TGCGCCAGCAGCCTCCGCAGGGGTAACACTGAAGCTTTCTTT. Translation: CASSLRRGNTEAFF.

This clonotype was observed a handful of times. The V call is TRBV7-9, the J call TRBJ2-7; weak D call: TRBD1 (5 bases). This CDR3 region has 16 residues. V lost 5 bases and J lost 4, with 21 bases in between. CDR1 and CDR2 from the germline V gene are SEHNR and FQNEAQ (reference sequence). CDR3 nucleotide sequence: TGTGCCAGCAGCCCCAGTCCCTGGACAACTCTTTACGAGCAGTACTTC. This codes for CASSPSPWTTLYEQYF.

The V gene is TRBV6-5, the J gene TRBJ2-2; D possibly corresponds to TRBD2 (6 bases). Germline CDR1 is MNHEY and CDR2 is SVGAGI. The CDR3 totals 15 residues. V lost 5 bases and J 5 bases, leaving 15 bases between the germline ends. The CDR3 protein is CASSQRRVGTGELFF. As DNA, the CDR3 is TGTGCCAGCAGTCAACGGAGGGTTGGGACCGGGGAGCTGTTTTTT.

The chain uses TRBV6-1 and TRBJ2-2; the D gene is possibly TRBD1 (6 bases). The V gene's germline CDR1 is MNHNS and CDR2 SASEGT. Between the trimmed V and J ends, which lost 6 bases and 4 bases, there was a span of 15 bases. The CDR3 runs to 15 residues. The CDR3 is CASRTGKVGTGELFF. The CDR3 bases are TGTGCCAGCAGAACAGGGAAGGTCGGCACCGGGGAGCTGTTTTTT.

This clonotype was counted a few times. The gene calls are TRBV12-3 or TRBV12-4 and TRBJ2-2; D remains unclear. The CDR3 has 13 amino acids. The V gene lost 7 bases and the J gene lost 6 bases, with 12 bases spanning the gap. The CDR3 is CASIPQKAGELFF. CDR3 in DNA: TGTGCCAGCATTCCTCAAAAGGCCGGGGAGCTGTTTTTT.

This sequence joins TRBV7-2 and TRBJ1-5; tentative D call: TRBD1 (5 bases). V shed 1 base and J shed 5 bases, with 6 bases lying between them. The CDR3 contains 13 residues. Germline assignment: CDR1 SGHTA and CDR2 FQGNSA. CDR3 region: CASSLGDYQPQHF. The CDR3 region has the DNA TGTGCCAGCAGCTTAGGGGACTATCAGCCCCAGCATTTT.

This clonotype was seen a handful of times. The chain has TRBV28 and TRBJ2-3; tentative D call: TRBD1 (6 bases). V dropped 4 bases and J dropped 1 base, with 9 bases sitting between them. This CDR3 is 14 amino acids long. In germline, CDR1 is MDHEN, CDR2 SYDVKM. CDR3 loop: CASSSPGGTDTQYF. The DNA of the CDR3 is TGTGCCAGCAGTTCCCCAGGGGGCACAGATACGCAGTATTTT.

Comment on this clonotype: One junction end does not reproduce the germline sequence, and a read error may be involved. The J gene is TRBJ2-5, the V gene TRBV10-3; 14 nucleotides align to TRBD2. The germline V gene has CDR1 ENHRY and CDR2 SYGVKD. The CDR3 totals 17 residues. The CDR3 is CAISEPTSGRGQETRYF. The DNA of the CDR3 is TGTGCCATCAGTGAGCCGACTAGCGGGAGGGGGCAAGAGACCCGGTACTTC.

V gene TRBV2 combines with J gene TRBJ1-2, with TRBD1 as a possible D gene (6 bases). Germline CDR1 SNHLY, CDR2 FYNNEI. V lost 6 bases and J 6 bases, leaving 14 bases between the germline ends. The CDR3 loop spans 13 amino acids. The CDR3: CASRKDRENGYTF. The CDR3 DNA reads TGTGCCAGCAGGAAGGACAGAGAGAATGGCTACACCTTC.

For the CDR3, the DNA is TGTGCCAGCAGTTTATCGATCGGGGACAGGGGTTCCTACGAGCAGTACTTC. Its protein product is CASSLSIGDRGSYEQYF. The chain uses TRBV27 and TRBJ2-5; TRBD1 matches at 10 bases. The end of the DNA fits TRBJ2-7 better, so the J call may be wrong. The CDR3 runs to 17 residues. The germline V gene has CDR1 MNHEY and CDR2 SMNVEV (reference sequence).

This clonotype came up a few times. The CDR3 here is CASSRQPGAGETQYF. Here the CDR3 DNA reads TGTGCCAGCAGCCGCCAGCCGGGGGCGGGGGAGACCCAGTACTTC. The V gene is TRBV7-2, the J gene TRBJ2-5; D possibly uses TRBD1 or TRBD2 (6 bases each). Germline CDR1 SGHTA, CDR2 FQGNSA. This CDR3 is 15 amino acids long. Trimming took 5 bases from V and 5 from J, leaving 18 bases between them.

This chain connects TRBV28 to TRBJ1-2; 8 nucleotides agree with TRBD1. The CDR3 contains 15 residues. The germline gives CDR1 MDHEN, CDR2 SYDVKM. V gave up 2 bases and J gave up 8 bases; unmatched junction bases: 10. The CDR3 bases are TGTGCCAGCAGTTTAATGACAGGGGAGATAGAAGGCTACACCTTC. Its protein product is CASSLMTGEIEGYTF.

In this sample, this clonotype turned up a few times. The rearrangement uses TRBV6-2 or TRBV6-3 and TRBJ2-7; weak D call: TRBD2 (6 bases). Per germline, CDR1 MNHEY and CDR2 SVGEGT. The CDR3 loop spans 13 amino acids. V was pared by 6 bases and J by 1 base, with 10 bases between. The CDR3 reads CASSWGLSYEQYF. Here the CDR3 DNA reads TGTGCCAGCAGCTGGGGACTGTCCTACGAGCAGTACTTC.

This clonotype has just a few counts. The chain has TRBV12-3 or TRBV12-4 and TRBJ2-1; D is perhaps TRBD1 (5 bases). The V gene lost 7 bases and the J gene lost 6 bases, with 19 bases spanning the gap. This CDR3 region has 15 residues. The chain's CDR3 is CASIFKGVTTNEQFF. DNA for the CDR3: TGTGCCAGCATTTTTAAAGGGGTTACTACCAATGAGCAGTTCTTC.

This rearrangement joins TRBV19 to TRBJ2-5; possibly TRBD2 for D (5 bases). The germline V gene encodes CDR1 LNHDA and CDR2 SQIVND (reference sequence). The CDR3 totals 13 residues. V dropped 1 base and J dropped 5 bases, with 8 bases sitting between them. The CDR3 loop reads CASSIVGGETQYF. In nucleotides, the CDR3 is TGTGCCAGTAGTATAGTAGGCGGGGAGACCCAGTACTTC.

This chain joins TRBV7-2 and TRBJ1-2; no clear D gene. V was trimmed by 3 bases and J by 8 bases, leaving 13 bases between them. In germline, CDR1 is SGHTA, CDR2 FQGNSA. This CDR3 contains 13 residues. Here the CDR3 DNA reads TGTGCCAGCAGCTTTACGGCCCCGGGGGGCTACACCTTC. This translates into CASSFTAPGGYTF.

This rearrangement joins TRBV20-1 to TRBJ1-2; the match to TRBD1 covers 8 bases. The CDR3 covers 12 residues. The trim removed 1 base at V and 8 bases at J, leaving 3 bases unmatched. Germline CDR1 DFQATT, CDR2 SNEGSKA (reference sequence). This chain's CDR3 is CSARAGGGGYTF. CDR3 nucleotides: TGCAGTGCTAGAGCAGGGGGCGGCGGCTACACCTTC.

This chain's CDR3 is CASTAGSKANYGYTF. The CDR3 DNA is TGTGCCAGCACCGCAGGCAGTAAAGCTAACTATGGCTACACCTTC. The chain is built from TRBV2 and TRBJ1-2; D gene ambiguous. With 7 bases removed from V and 0 bases from J, the gap between germline ends came to 15 bases. The CDR3 is 15 amino acids. From germline, CDR1 is SNHLY and CDR2 FYNNEI.

This CDR3 is CASSLDNVYTQYF. The CDR3 DNA follows: TGTGCCAGCAGTTTGGATAATGTGTATACGCAGTATTTT. This rearrangement joins TRBV6-6 to TRBJ2-3; no reliable D call. There are 13 residues in the CDR3. Germline CDR1 is MNHNY and CDR2 is SVGAGI (reference sequence). V was trimmed by 4 bases and J by 7 bases, leaving 12 bases between them.

The chain combines TRBV4-3 with TRBJ2-5; 12 nucleotides line up with TRBD2. The DNA end is a closer match to TRBJ2-1, so the J assignment may be wrong. Germline CDR1 is LGHNA and CDR2 is YSLEER. The CDR3 covers 15 residues. This chain's CDR3 is CASSRLAGGRDEQFF. The DNA for the CDR3 is TGCGCCAGCAGCCGCCTAGCGGGGGGGCGGGATGAGCAGTTCTTC.